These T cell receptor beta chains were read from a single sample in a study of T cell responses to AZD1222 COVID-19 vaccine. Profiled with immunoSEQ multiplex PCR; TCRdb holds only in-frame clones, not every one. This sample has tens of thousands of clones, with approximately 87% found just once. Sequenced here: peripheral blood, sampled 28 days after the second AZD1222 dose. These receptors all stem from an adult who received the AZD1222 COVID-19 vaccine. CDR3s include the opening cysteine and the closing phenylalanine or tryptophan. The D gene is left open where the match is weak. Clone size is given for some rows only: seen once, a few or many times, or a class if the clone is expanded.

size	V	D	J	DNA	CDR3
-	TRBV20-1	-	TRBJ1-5	TGCAGTGCTGGGCAGGTTCAGCCCCAGCATTTT	CSAGQVQPQHF
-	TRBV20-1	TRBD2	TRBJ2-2	TGCAGTGCTAGTAGCGGGGGGAACACCGGGGAGCTGTTTTTT	CSASSGGNTGELFF
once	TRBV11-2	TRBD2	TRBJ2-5	TGTGCCAGCAGCTTAGCCCCTGTCACTAGCGGAAGTCAAGAGACCCAGTACTTC	CASSLAPVTSGSQETQYF
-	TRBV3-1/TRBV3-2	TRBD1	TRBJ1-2	TGTGCCAGCAGCCAAGGGACAGGGGTTGGCTACACCTTC	CASSQGTGVGYTF
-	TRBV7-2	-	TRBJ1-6	TGTGCCAGCAGCTTCTCGTCCCAGGGTAGTTCACCCCTCCACTTT	CASSFSSQGSSPLHF
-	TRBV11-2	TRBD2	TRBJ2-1	TGTGCCAGCAGCCCCGGACTAGCGGTTTACAATGAGCAGTTCTTC	CASSPGLAVYNEQFF
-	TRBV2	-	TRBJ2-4	TGTGCCAGCAGTGAATCGGGGTGGATTCAGTACTTC	CASSESGWIQYF
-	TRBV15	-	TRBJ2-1	TGTGCCACCGATTGGGGGAACTACAATGAGCAGTTCTTC	CATDWGNYNEQFF
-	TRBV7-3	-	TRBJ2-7	TGTGCCAGCAGCTTATCTGGGGGAGGCACCTACGAGCAGTACTTC	CASSLSGGGTYEQYF
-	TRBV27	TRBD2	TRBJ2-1	TGTGCCAGCAGTATTTCTAGCGGATCCTACAATGAGCAGTTCTTC	CASSISSGSYNEQFF
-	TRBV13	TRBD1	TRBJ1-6	TGTGCCAGCAGCTCACTAGACAGGGATTCACCCCTCCACTTT	CASSSLDRDSPLHF
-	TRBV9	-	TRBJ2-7	TGTGCCAGCAGCCCAATGGAGGGGGGGGCCTACGAGCAGTACTTC	CASSPMEGGAYEQYF
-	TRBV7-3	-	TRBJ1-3	TGTGCCAGCAGCTCCCAGGGATATTCGGCTGGAAACACCATATATTTT	CASSSQGYSAGNTIYF
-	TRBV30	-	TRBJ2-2	TGTGCCTGCATTGTGGGACTTTTAGAGGGGGGGGAGCTGTTTTTT	CACIVGLLEGGELFF
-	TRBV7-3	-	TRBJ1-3	TGTGCCAGCAGCAAAGGGACGGAATCTGGAAACACCATATATTTT	CASSKGTESGNTIYF
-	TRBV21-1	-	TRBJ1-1	TGTGCCAGCAGCAAAGCGAGACAGGGGATGAACACTGAAGCTTTCTTT	CASSKARQGMNTEAFF
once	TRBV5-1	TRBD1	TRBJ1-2	TGCGCCAGCAGCCAAGGAGGGGACAGGGGGACGGGTGGCTACACCTTC	CASSQGGDRGTGGYTF
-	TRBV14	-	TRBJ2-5	TGTGCCAGCAGCCAACAACCGGGAACCCAAGAGACCCAGTACTTC	CASSQQPGTQETQYF
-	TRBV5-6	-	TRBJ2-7	TGTGCCAGCAGCTTCCGGCTTGCTCACGCCGAGCAGTACTTC	CASSFRLAHAEQYF
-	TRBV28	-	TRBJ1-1	TGTGCCAGCAGTCAAGGGACCCTAGGGGCTTTCTTT	CASSQGTLGAFF
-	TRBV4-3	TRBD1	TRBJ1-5	TGCGCCAGCAGCCAAGATTCAGGGGGCAGTCAGCCCCAGCATTTT	CASSQDSGGSQPQHF
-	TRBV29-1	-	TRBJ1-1	TGCAGCGTAGAAACTAGGACCGGTGGGACTGAAGCTTTCTTT	CSVETRTGGTEAFF
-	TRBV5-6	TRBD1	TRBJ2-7	TGTGCCAGCAGCTTAGTTGCTCCGGACAGGGGGCTTACTGAGTACTTC	CASSLVAPDRGLTEYF
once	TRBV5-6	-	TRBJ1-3	TGTGCCAGCAGCTTGGGGCAGTACTCTGGAAACACCATATATTTT	CASSLGQYSGNTIYF
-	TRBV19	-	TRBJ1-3	TGTGCCAGTAGTATGACCCACTCTGGAAACACCATATATTTT	CASSMTHSGNTIYF
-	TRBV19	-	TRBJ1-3	TGTGCCAGTAGTATCGGGAGTCGGGCTGGAAACACCATATATTTT	CASSIGSRAGNTIYF
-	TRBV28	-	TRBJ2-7	TGTGCCAGCAGCCTCGACTACGAGCAGTACTTC	CASSLDYEQYF
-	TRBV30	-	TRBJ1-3	TGTGCCTGGAGTGCTGCAGACCGAAACACCATATATTTT	CAWSAADRNTIYF
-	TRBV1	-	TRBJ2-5	TGCACCAGCAGCCCCCAGGGGGGAGAAGAGACCCAGTACTTC	CTSSPQGGEETQYF
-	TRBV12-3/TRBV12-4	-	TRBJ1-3	TGTGCCAGCGGGGGTCGATATTTGGACACCATATATTTT	CASGGRYLDTIYF
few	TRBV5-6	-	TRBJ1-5	TGTGCCAGCAGCTTGGCCGGCGGGGGGCCTAATCAGCCCCAGCATTTT	CASSLAGGGPNQPQHF
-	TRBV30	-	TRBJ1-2	TGTGCCTGGAAGAGGGACCACACCTTC	CAWKRDHTF
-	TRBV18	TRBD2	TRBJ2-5	TGTGCCAGCTCACCACCTGGGACTAGCGGGGGCCAAGAGACCCAGTACTTC	CASSPPGTSGGQETQYF
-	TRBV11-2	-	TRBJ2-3	TGTGCCAGCAGCTGGCAGAGGGATACGCAGTATTTT	CASSWQRDTQYF
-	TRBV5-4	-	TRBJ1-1	TGTGCCAGCAGCCCGCCTTTGGGCGTAGGAGACACTGAAGCTTTCTTT	CASSPPLGVGDTEAFF
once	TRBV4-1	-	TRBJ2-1	TGCGCCAGCAGCCAAGATATCGGTTCCCATGAGCAGTTCTTC	CASSQDIGSHEQFF
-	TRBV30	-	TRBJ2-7	TGTGCCTGGAGTGTAGAAGGGGCAGGTGTCTACGAGCAGTACTTC	CAWSVEGAGVYEQYF
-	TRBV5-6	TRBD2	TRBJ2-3	TGTGCCAGCAGCTTCGCGACTAGCGGAGGCACAGATACGCAGTATTTT	CASSFATSGGTDTQYF
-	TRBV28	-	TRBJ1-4	TGTGCCAGCAGATACAGAGATAATGAAAAACTGTTTTTT	CASRYRDNEKLFF
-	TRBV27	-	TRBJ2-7	TGTGCCAGCAGTCCAGGGGAGGCAAGATTTTACGAGCAGTACTTC	CASSPGEARFYEQYF
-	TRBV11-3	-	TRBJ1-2	TGTGCCAGCAGCTTAGGTCAGGGGAACTATGGCTACACCTTC	CASSLGQGNYGYTF
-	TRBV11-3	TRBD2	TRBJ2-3	TGTGCCAGCAGCTTAGATCTAGGACTAGCGGGGCGAGGCACAGATACGCAGTATTTT	CASSLDLGLAGRGTDTQYF
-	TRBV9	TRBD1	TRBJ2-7	TGTGCCAGCAGCCCGACCTCAGGGGGCTACGAGCAGTACTTC	CASSPTSGGYEQYF
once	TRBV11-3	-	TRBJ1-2	TGTGCCAGCAGCTTAGCCGGCAGCCCTATAAGCACCTTC	CASSLAGSPISTF
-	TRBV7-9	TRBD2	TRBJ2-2	TGTGCCAGCAGCCTAATGACCCTAGCGGGAGAGACCGGGGAGCTGTTTTTT	CASSLMTLAGETGELFF
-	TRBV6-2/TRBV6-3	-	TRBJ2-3	TGTGCCAGCAGTTACCGAGAAACAGATACGCAGTATTTT	CASSYRETDTQYF
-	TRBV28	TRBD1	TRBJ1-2	TGTGCCAGCAGCGCCGGGACAGGGCTGCTCCGGAACTATGGCTACACCTTC	CASSAGTGLLRNYGYTF
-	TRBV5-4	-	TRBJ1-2	TGTGCCAGCAGCTTTTGGGGCGGGGGACGGGGCTACACCTTC	CASSFWGGGRGYTF
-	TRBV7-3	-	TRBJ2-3	TGTGCCAGCAGCTTAATAGGAGGGGGCACAGATACGCAGTATTTT	CASSLIGGGTDTQYF
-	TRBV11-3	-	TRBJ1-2	TGTGCCAGCAGCTTAGGGCCTGGAGAAAACTATGGCTACACCTTC	CASSLGPGENYGYTF
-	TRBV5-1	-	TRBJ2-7	TGCGCCAGCAGTTATACTAGGACTGGCTACGAGCAGTACTTC	CASSYTRTGYEQYF
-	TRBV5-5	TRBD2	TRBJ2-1	TGTGCCAGCAGCTTGATAGTGAGCAGTAGCGGGAGGTCGCTCTATGAGCAGTTCTTC	CASSLIVSSSGRSLYEQFF
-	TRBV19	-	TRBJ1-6	TGTGCCAGTAGTATTGTGAATTCACCCCTCCACTTT	CASSIVNSPLHF
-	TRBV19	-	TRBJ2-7	TGTGCCAGTAGTATAGGTTTCTCCTACGAGCAGTACTTC	CASSIGFSYEQYF
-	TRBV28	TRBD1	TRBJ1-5	TGTGCCAGCAGTTCGCTAACAGGGGGCGACCAGCCCCAGCATTTT	CASSSLTGGDQPQHF